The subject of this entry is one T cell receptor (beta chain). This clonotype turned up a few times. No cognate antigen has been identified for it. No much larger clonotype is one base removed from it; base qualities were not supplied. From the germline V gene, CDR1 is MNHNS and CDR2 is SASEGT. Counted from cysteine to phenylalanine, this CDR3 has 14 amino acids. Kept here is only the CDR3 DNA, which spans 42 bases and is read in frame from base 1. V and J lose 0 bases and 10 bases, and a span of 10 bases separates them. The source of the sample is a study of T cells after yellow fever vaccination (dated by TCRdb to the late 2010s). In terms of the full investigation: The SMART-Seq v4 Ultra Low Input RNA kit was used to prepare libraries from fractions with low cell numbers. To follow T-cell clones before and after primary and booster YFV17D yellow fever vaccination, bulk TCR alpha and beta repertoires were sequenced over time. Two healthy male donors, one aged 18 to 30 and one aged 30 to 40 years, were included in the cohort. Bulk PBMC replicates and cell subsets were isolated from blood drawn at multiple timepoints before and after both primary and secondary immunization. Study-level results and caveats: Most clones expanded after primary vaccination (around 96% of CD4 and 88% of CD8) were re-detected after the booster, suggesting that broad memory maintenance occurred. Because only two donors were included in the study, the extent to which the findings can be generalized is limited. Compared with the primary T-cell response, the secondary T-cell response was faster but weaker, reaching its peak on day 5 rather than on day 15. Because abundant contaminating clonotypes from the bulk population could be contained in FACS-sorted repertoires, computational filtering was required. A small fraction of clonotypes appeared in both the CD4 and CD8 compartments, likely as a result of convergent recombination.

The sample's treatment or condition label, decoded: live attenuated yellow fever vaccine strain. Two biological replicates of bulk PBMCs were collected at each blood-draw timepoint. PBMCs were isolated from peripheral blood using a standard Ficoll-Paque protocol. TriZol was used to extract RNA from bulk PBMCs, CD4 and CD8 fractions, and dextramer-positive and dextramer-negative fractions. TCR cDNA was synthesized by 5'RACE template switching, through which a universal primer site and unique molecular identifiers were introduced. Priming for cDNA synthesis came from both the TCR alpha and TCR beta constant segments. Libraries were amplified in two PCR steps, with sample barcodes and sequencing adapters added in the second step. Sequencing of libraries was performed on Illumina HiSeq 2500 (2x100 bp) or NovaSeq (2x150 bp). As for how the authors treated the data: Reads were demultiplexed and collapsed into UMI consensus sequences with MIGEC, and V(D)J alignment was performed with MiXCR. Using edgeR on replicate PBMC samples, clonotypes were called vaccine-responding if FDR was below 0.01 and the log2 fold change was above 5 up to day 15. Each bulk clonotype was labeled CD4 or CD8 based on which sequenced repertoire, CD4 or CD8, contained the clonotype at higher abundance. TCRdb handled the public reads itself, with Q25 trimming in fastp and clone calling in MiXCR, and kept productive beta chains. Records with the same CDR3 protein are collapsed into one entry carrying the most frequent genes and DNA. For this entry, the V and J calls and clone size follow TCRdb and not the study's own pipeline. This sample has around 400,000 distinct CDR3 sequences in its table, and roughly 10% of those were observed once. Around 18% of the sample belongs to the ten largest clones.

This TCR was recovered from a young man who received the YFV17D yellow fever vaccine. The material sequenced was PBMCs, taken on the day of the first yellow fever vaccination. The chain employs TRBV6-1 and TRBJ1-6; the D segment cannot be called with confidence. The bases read TGTGCCAGCAGTGAAGCGGCCCTTCAGTCACCCCTCCACTTT. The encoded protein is CASSEAALQSPLHF.